A single sample is the source of the 3 T cell receptor beta chains below, sequenced in a study of T cells in Graves' hyperthyroidism and ophthalmopathy. The investigators amplified TCR beta CDR3 regions from RNA transcripts. A set of HTBI primers served as the primers for a first-round RT-PCR of the TCR CDR3. TCRdb passed the multiplex PCR reads through MiXCR, listing each CDR3 protein once. Of hundreds of thousands of distinct CDR3 sequences in the sample, 15% to 20% were seen once. Sample: blood. These receptors were collected from a woman between 18 and 29 years old with Graves' ophthalmopathy.

The V and J genes are TRBV3-1 and TRBJ2-5; D is unclear. The CDR3 loop spans 14 amino acids. Germline V lookup: CDR1 LGHDT, CDR2 YNNKEL (reference sequence). The V end lost 3 bases, the J end lost 7 bases, and 15 bases lay between the germline ends. Here the CDR3 DNA reads TGTGCCAGCAGCCATATTGATGGTTCCGGGACCCAGTACTTC. This gives the protein CASSHIDGSGTQYF.

This clonotype appeared many times. V gene TRBV9 combines with J gene TRBJ2-1, with TRBD1 matching over 8 bases. The CDR3 is made up of 16 amino acids. Germline V lookup: CDR1 SGDLS, CDR2 YYNGEE. Trimming cost V 3 bases and J 7 bases; bases outside gene matches: 12. Here the CDR3 DNA reads TGTGCCAGCAGCGCCCAGACAGGGGTTATGGGGAATGAGCAGTTCTTC. Protein product: CASSAQTGVMGNEQFF.

Only a few counts were recorded for this clonotype. This chain connects TRBV20-1 to TRBJ1-3; TRBD1 is a possible D gene (6 bases). CDR3 length: 15 amino acids. The germline CDR1 and CDR2 sequences are DFQATT and SNEGSKA (reference sequence). The V end was cut by 0 bases, the J end by 2 bases, with 11 bases between. The CDR3 here is CSARDQGTTGNTIYF. In nucleotides, the CDR3 is TGCAGTGCTAGAGATCAAGGGACAACTGGAAACACCATATATTTT.